Listed below are T cell receptor beta chains from one sample, sequenced in a study of cytomegalovirus exposure and HLA in healthy donors. Only in-frame clones appear in the TCRdb table, and some are missing; sequencing was by immunoSEQ multiplex PCR. The data hold around 110,000 clones, with around 75% observed a single time. The sample taken for sequencing was PBMCs. All receptors come from a male donor in good health and CMV-seropositive. CDR3s include the opening cysteine and the closing phenylalanine or tryptophan. The order of the fields is clone size, D gene, J gene, V gene, CDR3 DNA, CDR3 protein. The D gene is left open where the match is weak. The size entry is marked missing in some rows and otherwise reads once, few, many or a size class.

- | - | TRBJ2-5 | TRBV6-1 | TGTGCCAGCAGTGAAGCGCTCAGCGGCTACCAAGAGACCCAGTACTTC | CASSEALSGYQETQYF
- | - | TRBJ2-3 | TRBV12-1 | TGTGCCAGCAGCATACCACGACTAGCGGGAGGGTCGGCCACAGATACGCAGTATTTT | CASSIPRLAGGSATDTQYF
- | TRBD2 | TRBJ2-7 | TRBV4-1 | TGCGCCAGCAGCCAAGGTCCGGGGGGATCCTACGAGCAGTACTTC | CASSQGPGGSYEQYF
- | - | TRBJ2-2 | TRBV4-2 | TGTGCCAGCAGCCGTCAGGAGGGTGTGAGCACCGGGGAGCTGTTTTTT | CASSRQEGVSTGELFF
- | - | TRBJ1-2 | TRBV7-2 | TGTGCCAGCAGCTTAGCGTTGGAGGTCAACACCTTC | CASSLALEVNTF
few | - | TRBJ2-7 | TRBV6-5 | TGTGCCAGCAGTTATGAGGGATACGAGCAGTACTTC | CASSYEGYEQYF
once | TRBD1 | TRBJ2-7 | TRBV7-9 | TGTGCCAGCAGCGATCTGTTGGACAGGGAGGACTACGAGCAGTACTTC | CASSDLLDREDYEQYF
- | TRBD1 | TRBJ1-5 | TRBV18 | TGTGCCAGCTCACCATTGACAGGGGTGGATCAGCCCCAGCATTTT | CASSPLTGVDQPQHF
once | TRBD1 | TRBJ2-2 | TRBV28 | TGTGCCAGCAGTTCGTCAGGGACAGCCGGGGAGCTGTTTTTT | CASSSSGTAGELFF
- | - | TRBJ1-5 | TRBV4-3 | TGCGCCAGCAGCCAACGTCTTGAGGGTTATCTCGACAATCAGCCCCAGCATTTT | CASSQRLEGYLDNQPQHF
- | TRBD1 | TRBJ2-1 | TRBV28 | TGTGCCAGCAGTTTACGGACAGGGGCCGTCAATGAGCAGTTCTTC | CASSLRTGAVNEQFF
- | TRBD1 | TRBJ2-7 | TRBV6-5 | TGTGCCAGCAGTAATAACAGGGGCCACTACGAGCAGTACTTC | CASSNNRGHYEQYF
- | TRBD1 | TRBJ2-1 | TRBV27 | TGTGCCAGCAGTCCACAGGGGGCGTCCTACAATGAGCAGTTCTTC | CASSPQGASYNEQFF
- | - | TRBJ2-7 | TRBV11-1 | TGTGCCAGCAGCGCCACGCCAGCGACCGAGCAGTACTTC | CASSATPATEQYF
- | TRBD2 | TRBJ2-1 | TRBV5-1 | TGCGCCAGCAGCCCCGGGACTAGTCGCTCCAATGAGCAGTTCTTC | CASSPGTSRSNEQFF
- | - | TRBJ2-7 | TRBV19 | TGTGCCAGTAGTCAGGGGACCGAGCAGTACTTC | CASSQGTEQYF
few | TRBD2 | TRBJ2-1 | TRBV4-3 | TGCGCCAGCAGCCAAGATTTTATCCGTTGGCTAGCGGGAGGGAAGACCTACAATGAGCAGTTCTTC | CASSQDFIRWLAGGKTYNEQFF
- | - | TRBJ1-1 | TRBV30 | TGTGCCTGGAGGAGGGCAACCTGGAACACTGAAGCTTTCTTT | CAWRRATWNTEAFF
- | TRBD1 | TRBJ1-5 | TRBV28 | TGTGCCAGCGGTCACAAACGCGGGACAGCTAATCAGCCCCAGCATTTT | CASGHKRGTANQPQHF
- | - | TRBJ1-1 | TRBV27 | TGTGCCAGCAGTCTAAACCCGACAGGACTGAACACTGAAGCTTTCTTT | CASSLNPTGLNTEAFF
- | TRBD2 | TRBJ2-1 | TRBV7-2 | TGTGCGTACGAGCCTAGCGGGGGGGACAATGAGCAGTTCTTC | CAYEPSGGDNEQFF
- | - | TRBJ2-2 | TRBV5-4 | TGTGCCAGCAGCCGGGGTGGAGGGACCGGGGAGCTGTTTTTT | CASSRGGGTGELFF
few | TRBD2 | TRBJ2-7 | TRBV15 | TGTGCCACCAGCAGTCGGGGGAGGGCCTACGCCTACGAGCAGTACTTC | CATSSRGRAYAYEQYF
- | - | TRBJ1-2 | TRBV5-4 | TGTGCCAGCAGCTTGGGCGGGGCCCTTTATGGCTACACCTTC | CASSLGGALYGYTF
- | - | TRBJ1-2 | TRBV7-3 | TGTGCCAGCAGCTTAAGGGAGGGCTATGGCTACACCTTC | CASSLREGYGYTF
- | TRBD1 | TRBJ1-4 | TRBV5-6 | TGTGCCAGCAGCTTAATGGACAGGGCGATAACTAATGAAAAACTGTTTTTT | CASSLMDRAITNEKLFF
- | - | TRBJ1-4 | TRBV28 | TGTGCCAGCAGTGGACGGGACAACACTAATGAAAAACTGTTTTTT | CASSGRDNTNEKLFF
- | TRBD2 | TRBJ2-1 | TRBV15 | TGTGCCACCAGCAGAGATCAAGGTCTAGCGGGATACAATGAGCAGTTCTTC | CATSRDQGLAGYNEQFF
- | - | TRBJ2-7 | TRBV5-1 | TGCGCCAGCGCCTTTGACAACTACGAGCAGTACTTC | CASAFDNYEQYF
- | TRBD2 | TRBJ2-7 | TRBV5-1 | TGCGCCAGCAGCTTTCGGGGAGGGGACGAGCAGTACTTC | CASSFRGGDEQYF
- | TRBD1 | TRBJ2-1 | TRBV7-2 | TGTGCCAGCAGCTTAGACCAAGGACAGGGCAGGTTTAATGAGCAGTTCTTC | CASSLDQGQGRFNEQFF
- | - | TRBJ2-3 | TRBV7-3 | TGTGCCAGCAGCTTAGGGGGCCAGGGCACAGATACGCAGTATTTT | CASSLGGQGTDTQYF
- | - | TRBJ1-1 | TRBV10-3 | TGTGCCATCAGTGGCAGGGAGAACACTGAAGCTTTCTTT | CAISGRENTEAFF
few | - | TRBJ1-2 | TRBV6-5 | TGTGCCAGCAGCCCTGGCGACAGGCCCGGGTATGGCTACACCTTC | CASSPGDRPGYGYTF
- | - | TRBJ1-1 | TRBV30 | TGTGCCTGGAGTCTCAGGGTCACTGAAGCTTTCTTT | CAWSLRVTEAFF
- | - | TRBJ2-2 | TRBV27 | TGTGCCAGCAGTTTTAACATGAACACCGGGGAGCTGTTTTTT | CASSFNMNTGELFF
few | TRBD2 | TRBJ2-3 | TRBV27 | TGTGCCAGCAGTTTCAGAGCGGGAGTGTCCCCAGATACGCAGTATTTT | CASSFRAGVSPDTQYF
once | - | TRBJ2-7 | TRBV6-5 | TGTGCCAGCAGTTACTCAAGGACAGCATACGAGCAGTACTTC | CASSYSRTAYEQYF
- | TRBD1 | TRBJ2-5 | TRBV18 | TGTGCCAGCTCACCTACAGGGGAAGAGACCCAGTACTTC | CASSPTGEETQYF
- | - | TRBJ2-3 | TRBV5-6 | TGTGCCAGCAGCTTTAATGAGATTTCTGATACGCAGTATTTT | CASSFNEISDTQYF
- | TRBD1 | TRBJ2-2 | TRBV19 | TGTGCCAGTAGTACCTACCGGGACAGCAAAACCGGGGAGCTGTTTTTT | CASSTYRDSKTGELFF
- | TRBD2 | TRBJ2-7 | TRBV4-1 | TGCGCCAGCAGCCAGGAAACGGGGGGCGAGCAGTACTTC | CASSQETGGEQYF
- | TRBD1 | TRBJ1-1 | TRBV10-3 | TGTGCCATCCGGGCAGGGGGTAACACTGAAGCTTTCTTT | CAIRAGGNTEAFF
- | - | TRBJ2-5 | TRBV6-5 | TGTGCCAGCCGCTGGGGCCGCGCTCAAGAGACCCAGTACTTC | CASRWGRAQETQYF
- | - | TRBJ1-2 | TRBV29-1 | TGCAGCGAAAGACAGGTTTACAACTATGGCTACACCTTC | CSERQVYNYGYTF
- | TRBD1 | TRBJ1-2 | TRBV13 | TGTGCCAGCAGCGTAAGAAGGCCGGGACAGGGGGCTCATGGCTACACCTTC | CASSVRRPGQGAHGYTF
few | - | TRBJ2-7 | TRBV10-3 | TGTGCCATCAGTGACCCAACAGCAGGCTCCTACGAGCAGTACTTC | CAISDPTAGSYEQYF
few | - | TRBJ1-2 | TRBV2 | TGTGCCAGCAGTCAACAGACATATGGCTACACCTTC | CASSQQTYGYTF
medium-sized | - | TRBJ2-5 | TRBV4-3 | TGCGCCAGCAGCCCTGGACTCCAAGATCGGACCCAGTACTTC | CASSPGLQDRTQYF
- | - | TRBJ2-2 | TRBV6-4 | TGTGCCAGCAGTGACTCTAGCGGGAACACCGGGGAGCTGTTTTTT | CASSDSSGNTGELFF
few | - | TRBJ2-6 | TRBV28 | TGTGCCAGCGGACTTCCGACCCGGTCAGGGGCCAACGTCCTGACTTTC | CASGLPTRSGANVLTF
- | TRBD2 | TRBJ2-5 | TRBV5-4 | TGTGCCAGCAGCCGGACTAGCGGGACGGAGACCCAGTACTTC | CASSRTSGTETQYF
few | - | TRBJ2-2 | TRBV19 | TGTGCCAGTAAGGGGTTCGCGAACACCGGGGAGCTGTTTTTT | CASKGFANTGELFF